This section outlines one T cell receptor (beta chain) sequence together with its context. Its antigen is as yet unknown. The sample belongs to a study of T cell repertoires in cytomegalovirus infection. Looking at the study overall: Peptides in the study included HLA-C-restricted and HLA-B-restricted CMV epitopes. A matching HLA type, together with CMV infection, was signaled by public TCR beta signatures. Overall study results and limits: Summed frequency of public TCR beta families distinguished CMV carriers with the relevant HLA.

TCRdb passed the reads through MiXCR, listing each CDR3 protein once. The table lists some 800,000 distinct CDR3 sequences, about 30% of them singletons. V was clipped by 5 bases and J by 7 bases; unmatched bases: 11. CDR3 length: 16 amino acids. The V gene's germline CDR1 is SEHNR and CDR2 FQNEAQ (reference sequence). This TCR came from a human donor in good health (CMV status not recorded). Some clones in this sample may be carry-over from other donors' samples. The specimen comprised cultured CD8+ T cells from PBMCs, sampled from culture after CMV antigen stimulation. The genes are TRBV7-9 and TRBJ1-4, with TRBD1 matching 9 bases. Here the CDR3 DNA reads TGTGCCAGCAGCACCAACCGGGACAGGGAGGTTGAAAAACTGTTTTTT. Translated: CASSTNRDREVEKLFF.